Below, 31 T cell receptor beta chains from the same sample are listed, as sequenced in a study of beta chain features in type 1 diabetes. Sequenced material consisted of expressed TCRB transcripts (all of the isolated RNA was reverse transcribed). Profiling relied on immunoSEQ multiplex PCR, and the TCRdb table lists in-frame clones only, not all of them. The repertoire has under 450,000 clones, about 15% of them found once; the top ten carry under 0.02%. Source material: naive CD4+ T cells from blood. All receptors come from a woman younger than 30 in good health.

Here the CDR3 DNA reads TGTGCCAGCAGTTTTCAGAGACCTAGCTCCTACGAGCAGTACTTC. Residues: CASSFQRPSSYEQYF. V gene TRBV28 combines with J gene TRBJ2-7; D gene unclear. The V gene lost 3 bases and the J gene lost 0 bases, with 12 bases spanning the gap. The CDR3 totals 15 residues. Germline CDR1 reads MDHEN; CDR2 reads SYDVKM.

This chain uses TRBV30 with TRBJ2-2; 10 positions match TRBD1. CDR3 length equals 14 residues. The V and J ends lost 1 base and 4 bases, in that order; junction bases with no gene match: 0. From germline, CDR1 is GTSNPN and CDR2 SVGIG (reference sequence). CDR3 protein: CAWSGTGGTGELFF. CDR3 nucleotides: TGTGCCTGGAGTGGGACAGGGGGCACCGGGGAGCTGTTTTTT.

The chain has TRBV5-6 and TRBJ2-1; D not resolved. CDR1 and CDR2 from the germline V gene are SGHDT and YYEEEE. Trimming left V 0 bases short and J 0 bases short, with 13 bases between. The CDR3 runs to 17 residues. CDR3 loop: CASSLASTANSYNEQFF. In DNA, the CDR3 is TGTGCCAGCAGCTTGGCGTCTACTGCCAACTCCTACAATGAGCAGTTCTTC.

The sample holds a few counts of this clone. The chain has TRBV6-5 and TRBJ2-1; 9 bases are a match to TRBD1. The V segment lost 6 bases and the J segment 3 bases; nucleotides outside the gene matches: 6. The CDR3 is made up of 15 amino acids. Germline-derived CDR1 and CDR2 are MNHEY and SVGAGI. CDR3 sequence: CASRNRDRVYNEQFF. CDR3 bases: TGTGCCAGCAGGAACCGGGACAGGGTCTACAATGAGCAGTTCTTC.

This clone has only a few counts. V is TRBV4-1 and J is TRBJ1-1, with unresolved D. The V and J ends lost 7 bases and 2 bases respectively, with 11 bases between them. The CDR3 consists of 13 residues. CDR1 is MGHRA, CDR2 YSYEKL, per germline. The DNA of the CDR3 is TGCGCCAGCATGAGGGTCAGAAACACTGAAGCTTTCTTT. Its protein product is CASMRVRNTEAFF.

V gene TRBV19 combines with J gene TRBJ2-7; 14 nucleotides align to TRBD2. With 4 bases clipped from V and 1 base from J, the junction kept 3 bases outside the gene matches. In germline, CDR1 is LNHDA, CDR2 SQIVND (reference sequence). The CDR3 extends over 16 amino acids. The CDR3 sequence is CASSTGLAGGSYEQYF. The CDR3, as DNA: TGTGCCAGTAGTACCGGACTAGCGGGAGGATCCTACGAGCAGTACTTC.

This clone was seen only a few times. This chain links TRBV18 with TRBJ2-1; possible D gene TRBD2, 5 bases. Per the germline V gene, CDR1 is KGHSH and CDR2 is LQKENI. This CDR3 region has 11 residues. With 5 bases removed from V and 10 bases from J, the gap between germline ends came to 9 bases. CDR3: CASSSREEQFF. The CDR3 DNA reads TGTGCCAGCTCATCCCGGGAAGAGCAGTTCTTC.

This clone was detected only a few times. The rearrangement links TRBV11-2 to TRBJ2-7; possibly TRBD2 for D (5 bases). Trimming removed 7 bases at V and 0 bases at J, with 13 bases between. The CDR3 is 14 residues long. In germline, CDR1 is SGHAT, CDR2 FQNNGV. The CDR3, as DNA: TGTGCCAGCACCCTGGGGAGAGGCTCCTACGAGCAGTACTTC. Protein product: CASTLGRGSYEQYF.

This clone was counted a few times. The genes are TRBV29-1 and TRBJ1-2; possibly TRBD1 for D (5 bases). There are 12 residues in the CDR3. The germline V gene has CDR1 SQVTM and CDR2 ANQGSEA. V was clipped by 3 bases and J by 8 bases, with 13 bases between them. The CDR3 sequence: CSVEGGGEGYTF. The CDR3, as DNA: TGCAGCGTTGAGGGAGGAGGGGAGGGCTACACCTTC.

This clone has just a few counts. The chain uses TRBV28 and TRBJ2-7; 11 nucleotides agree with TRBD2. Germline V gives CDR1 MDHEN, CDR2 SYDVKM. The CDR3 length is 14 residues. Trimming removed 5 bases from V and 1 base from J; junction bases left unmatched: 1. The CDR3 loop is CASSTSGSSYEQYF. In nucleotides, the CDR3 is TGTGCCAGCAGTACTAGCGGGAGTTCCTACGAGCAGTACTTC.

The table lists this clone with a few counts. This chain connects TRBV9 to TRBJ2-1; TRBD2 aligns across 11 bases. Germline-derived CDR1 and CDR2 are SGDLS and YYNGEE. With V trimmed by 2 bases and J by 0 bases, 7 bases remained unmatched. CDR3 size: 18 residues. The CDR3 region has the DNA TGTGCCAGCAGCGTCACAGGGACTAGCGGAAGCTCCTACAATGAGCAGTTCTTC. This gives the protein CASSVTGTSGSSYNEQFF. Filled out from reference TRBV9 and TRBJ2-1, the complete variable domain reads DSGVTQTPKHLITATGQRVTLRCSPRSGDLSVYWYQQSLDQGLQFLIQYYNGEERAKGNILERFSAQQFPDLHSELNLSSLELGDSALYFCASSVTGTSGSSYNEQFFGPGTRLTVL.

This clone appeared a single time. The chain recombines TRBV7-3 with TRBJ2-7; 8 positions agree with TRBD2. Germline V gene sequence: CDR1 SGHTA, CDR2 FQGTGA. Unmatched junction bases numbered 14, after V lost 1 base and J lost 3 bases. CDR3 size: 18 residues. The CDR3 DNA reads TGTGCCAGCAGCTTAAGTTCCCCCGCCGGGACTAGTTTCTACGAGCAGTACTTC. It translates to CASSLSSPAGTSFYEQYF.

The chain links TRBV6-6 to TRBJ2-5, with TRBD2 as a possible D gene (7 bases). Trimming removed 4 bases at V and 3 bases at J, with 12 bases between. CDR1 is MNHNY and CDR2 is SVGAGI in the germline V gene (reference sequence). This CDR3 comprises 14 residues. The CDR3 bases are TGTGCCAGCAGTTTGGGGGGGCGGGAAGAGACCCAGTACTTC. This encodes CASSLGGREETQYF.

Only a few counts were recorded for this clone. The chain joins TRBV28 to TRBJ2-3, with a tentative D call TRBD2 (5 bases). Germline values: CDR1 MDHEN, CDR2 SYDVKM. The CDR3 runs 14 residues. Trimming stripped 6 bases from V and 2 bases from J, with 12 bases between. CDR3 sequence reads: CASSVSDFTDTQYF. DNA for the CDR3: TGTGCCAGCAGCGTTTCGGACTTCACAGATACGCAGTATTTT. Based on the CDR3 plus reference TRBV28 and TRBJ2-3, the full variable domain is DVKVTQSSRYLVKRTGEKVFLECVQDMDHENMFWYRQDPGLGLRLIYFSYDVKMKEKGDIPEGYSVSREKKERFSLILESASTNQTSMYLCASSVSDFTDTQYFGPGTRLTVL.

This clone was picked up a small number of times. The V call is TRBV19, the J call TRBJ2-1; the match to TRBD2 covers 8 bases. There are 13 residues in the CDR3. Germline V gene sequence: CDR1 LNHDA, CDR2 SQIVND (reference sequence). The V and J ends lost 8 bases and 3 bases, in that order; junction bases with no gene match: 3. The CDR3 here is CASSLAGYNEQFF. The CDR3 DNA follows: TGTGCCAGTTCCCTAGCGGGCTACAATGAGCAGTTCTTC.

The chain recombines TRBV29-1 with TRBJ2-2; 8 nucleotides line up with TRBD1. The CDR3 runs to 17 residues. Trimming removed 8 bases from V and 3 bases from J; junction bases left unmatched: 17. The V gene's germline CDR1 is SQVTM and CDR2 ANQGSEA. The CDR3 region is CSLLRWTGKPHTGELFF. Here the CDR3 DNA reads TGCAGCTTGTTACGATGGACAGGGAAACCCCACACCGGGGAGCTGTTTTTT.

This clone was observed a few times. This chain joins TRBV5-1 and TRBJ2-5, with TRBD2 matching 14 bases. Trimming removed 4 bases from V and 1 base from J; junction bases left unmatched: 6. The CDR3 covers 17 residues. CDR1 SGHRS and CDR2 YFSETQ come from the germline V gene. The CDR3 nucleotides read TGCGCCAGCAGCCGTACAGGGACTAGCGGGAGCCAAGAGACCCAGTACTTC. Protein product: CASSRTGTSGSQETQYF.

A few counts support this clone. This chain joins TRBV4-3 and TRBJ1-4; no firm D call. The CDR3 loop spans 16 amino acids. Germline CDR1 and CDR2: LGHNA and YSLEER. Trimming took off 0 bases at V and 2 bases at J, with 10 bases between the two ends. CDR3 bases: TGCGCCAGCAGCCAAGAGCGGAGAGGCACTAATGAAAAACTGTTTTTT. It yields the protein CASSQERRGTNEKLFF.

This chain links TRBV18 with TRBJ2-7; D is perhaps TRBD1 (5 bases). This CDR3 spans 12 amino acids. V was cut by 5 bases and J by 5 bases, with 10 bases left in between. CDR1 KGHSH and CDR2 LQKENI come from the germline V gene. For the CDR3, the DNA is TGTGCCAGCTCATCCGACAGCCACGAGCAGTACTTC. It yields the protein CASSSDSHEQYF.

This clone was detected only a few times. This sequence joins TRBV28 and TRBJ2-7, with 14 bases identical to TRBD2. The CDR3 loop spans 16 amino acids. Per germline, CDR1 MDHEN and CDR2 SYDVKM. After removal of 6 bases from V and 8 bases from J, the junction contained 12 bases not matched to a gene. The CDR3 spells CASSPPTGTSGRKQYF. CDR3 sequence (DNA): TGTGCCAGCAGCCCTCCTACCGGGACTAGCGGGAGAAAGCAGTACTTC.

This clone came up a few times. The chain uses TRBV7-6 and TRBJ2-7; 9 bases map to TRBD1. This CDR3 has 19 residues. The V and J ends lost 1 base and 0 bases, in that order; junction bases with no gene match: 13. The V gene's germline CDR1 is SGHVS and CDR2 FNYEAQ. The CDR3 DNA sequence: TGTGCCAGCAGCTTAGGCCCCCCTAGGACAGGGGCTTTCTCCTACGAGCAGTACTTC. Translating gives CASSLGPPRTGAFSYEQYF.

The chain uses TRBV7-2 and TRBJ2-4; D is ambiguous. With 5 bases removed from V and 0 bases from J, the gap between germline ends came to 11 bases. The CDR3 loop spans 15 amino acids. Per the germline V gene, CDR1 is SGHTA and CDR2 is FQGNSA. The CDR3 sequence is CASSPQAQAKNIQYF. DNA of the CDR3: TGTGCCAGCAGCCCCCAGGCCCAAGCCAAAAACATTCAGTACTTC. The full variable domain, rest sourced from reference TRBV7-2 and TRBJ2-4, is GAGVSQSPSNKVTEKGKDVELRCDPISGHTALYWYRQSLGQGLEFLIYFQGNSAPDKSGLPSDRFSAERTGGSVSTLTIQRTQQEDSAVYLCASSPQAQAKNIQYFGAGTRLSVL.

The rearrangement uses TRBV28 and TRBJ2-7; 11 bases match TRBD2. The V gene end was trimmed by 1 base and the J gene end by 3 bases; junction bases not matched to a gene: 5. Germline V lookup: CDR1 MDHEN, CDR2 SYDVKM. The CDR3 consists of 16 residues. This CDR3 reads CASSLSGTSGVYEQYF. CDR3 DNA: TGTGCCAGCAGTTTATCCGGGACTAGCGGAGTCTACGAGCAGTACTTC.

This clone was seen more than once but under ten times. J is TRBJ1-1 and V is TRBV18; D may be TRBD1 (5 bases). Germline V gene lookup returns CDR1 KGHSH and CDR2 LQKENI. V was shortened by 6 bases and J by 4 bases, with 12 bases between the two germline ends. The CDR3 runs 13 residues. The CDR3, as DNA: TGTGCCAGCTCTCTGACAGACTCCACTGAAGCTTTCTTT. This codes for CASSLTDSTEAFF.

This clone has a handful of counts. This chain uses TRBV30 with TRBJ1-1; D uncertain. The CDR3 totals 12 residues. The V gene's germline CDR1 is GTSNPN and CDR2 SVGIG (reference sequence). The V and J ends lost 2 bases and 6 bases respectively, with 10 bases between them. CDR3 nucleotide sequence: TGTGCCTGGAGTCTTTACTTGTCTGAAGCTTTCTTT. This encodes CAWSLYLSEAFF.

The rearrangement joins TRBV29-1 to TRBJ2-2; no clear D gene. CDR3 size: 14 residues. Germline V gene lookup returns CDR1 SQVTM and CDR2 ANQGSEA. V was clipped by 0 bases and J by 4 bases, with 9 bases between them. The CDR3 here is CSVEETESTGELFF. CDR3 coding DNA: TGCAGCGTTGAAGAAACAGAAAGCACCGGGGAGCTGTTTTTT.

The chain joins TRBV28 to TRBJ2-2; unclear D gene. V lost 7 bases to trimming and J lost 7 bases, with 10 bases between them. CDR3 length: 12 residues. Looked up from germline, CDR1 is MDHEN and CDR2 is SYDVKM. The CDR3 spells CASTHGHGELFF. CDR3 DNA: TGTGCCAGCACCCATGGGCACGGGGAGCTGTTTTTT. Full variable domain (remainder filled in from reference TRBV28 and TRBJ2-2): DVKVTQSSRYLVKRTGEKVFLECVQDMDHENMFWYRQDPGLGLRLIYFSYDVKMKEKGDIPEGYSVSREKKERFSLILESASTNQTSMYLCASTHGHGELFFGEGSRLTVL.

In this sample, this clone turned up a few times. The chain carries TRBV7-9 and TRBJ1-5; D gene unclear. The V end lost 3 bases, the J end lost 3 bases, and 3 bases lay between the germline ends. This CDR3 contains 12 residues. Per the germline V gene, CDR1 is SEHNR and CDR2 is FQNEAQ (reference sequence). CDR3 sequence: CASSFINQPQHF. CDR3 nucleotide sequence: TGTGCCAGCAGCTTCATCAATCAGCCCCAGCATTTT.

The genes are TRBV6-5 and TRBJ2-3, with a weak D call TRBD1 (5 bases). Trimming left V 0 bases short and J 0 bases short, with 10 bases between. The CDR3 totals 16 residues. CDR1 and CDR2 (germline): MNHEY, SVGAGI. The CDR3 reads CASSYSAQGSTDTQYF. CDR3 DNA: TGTGCCAGCAGTTACTCCGCGCAGGGTAGCACAGATACGCAGTATTTT.

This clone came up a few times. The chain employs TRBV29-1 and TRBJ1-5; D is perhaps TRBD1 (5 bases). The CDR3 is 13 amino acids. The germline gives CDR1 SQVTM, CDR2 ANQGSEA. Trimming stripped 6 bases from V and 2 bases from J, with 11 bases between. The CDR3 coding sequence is TGCAGCGTCGGGGGGGGTGGCAATCAGCCCCAGCATTTT. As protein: CSVGGGGNQPQHF.

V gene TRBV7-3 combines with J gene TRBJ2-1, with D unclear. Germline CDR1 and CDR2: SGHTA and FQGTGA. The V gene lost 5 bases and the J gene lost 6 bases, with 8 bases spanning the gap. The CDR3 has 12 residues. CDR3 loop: CASSLVGNEQFF. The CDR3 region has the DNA TGTGCCAGCAGCCTAGTGGGCAATGAGCAGTTCTTC.